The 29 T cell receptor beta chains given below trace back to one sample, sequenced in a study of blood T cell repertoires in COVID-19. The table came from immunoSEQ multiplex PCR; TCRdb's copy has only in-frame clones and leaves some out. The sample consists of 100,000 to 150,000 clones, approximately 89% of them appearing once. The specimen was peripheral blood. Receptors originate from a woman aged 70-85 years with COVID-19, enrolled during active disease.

The CDR3 protein is CASSYTTGRDYEQYF. In nucleotides, the CDR3 is TGTGCCAGCAGTTACACGACCGGGAGGGACTACGAGCAGTACTTC. The chain recombines TRBV6-6 with TRBJ2-7, with 8 nucleotides matching TRBD2. This CDR3 is 15 amino acids long. Trimming at V came to 2 bases and at J to 3 bases, leaving 6 bases not matched to a gene. CDR1 and CDR2 from the germline V gene are MNHNY and SVGAGI (reference sequence).

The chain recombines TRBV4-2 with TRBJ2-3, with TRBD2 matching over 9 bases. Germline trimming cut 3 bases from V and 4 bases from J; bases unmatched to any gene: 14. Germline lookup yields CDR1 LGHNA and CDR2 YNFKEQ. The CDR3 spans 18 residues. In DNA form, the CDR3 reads TGTGCCAGCAGCCACCCTCGGGGGGGCCTAGCGGGGCCAGATACGCAGTATTTT. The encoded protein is CASSHPRGGLAGPDTQYF.

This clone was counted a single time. The CDR3 region is CASSESGLSNQPQHF. As DNA, the CDR3 is TGCGCCAGCAGTGAGTCCGGACTAAGCAATCAGCCCCAGCATTTT. The chain joins TRBV10-2 to TRBJ1-5, with D unresolved. Germline V gene data show CDR1 as WSHSY and CDR2 as SAAADI. The CDR3 has 15 amino acids. V gave up 0 bases and J gave up 1 base, with 7 bases separating them.

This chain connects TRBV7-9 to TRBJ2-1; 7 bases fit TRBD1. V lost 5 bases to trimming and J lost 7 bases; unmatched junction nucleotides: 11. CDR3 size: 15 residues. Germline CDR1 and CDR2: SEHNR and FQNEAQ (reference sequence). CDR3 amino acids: CASSPAVTGLNEQFF. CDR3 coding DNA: TGTGCCAGCAGCCCGGCGGTGACAGGGTTGAATGAGCAGTTCTTC.

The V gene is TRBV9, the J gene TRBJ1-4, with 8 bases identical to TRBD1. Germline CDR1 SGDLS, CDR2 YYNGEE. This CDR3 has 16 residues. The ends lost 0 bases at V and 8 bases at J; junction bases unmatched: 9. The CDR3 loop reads CASSVGSPQGAEKLFF. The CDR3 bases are TGTGCCAGCAGCGTAGGTTCCCCGCAGGGGGCGGAAAAACTGTTTTTT.

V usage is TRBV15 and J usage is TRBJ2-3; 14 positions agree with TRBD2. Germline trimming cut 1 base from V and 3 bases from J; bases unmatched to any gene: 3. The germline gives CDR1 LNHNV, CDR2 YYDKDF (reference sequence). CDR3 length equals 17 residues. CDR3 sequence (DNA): TGTGCCACCAGCAGAGGGGGACTAGCGGGGGTGACAGATACGCAGTATTTT. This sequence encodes CATSRGGLAGVTDTQYF.

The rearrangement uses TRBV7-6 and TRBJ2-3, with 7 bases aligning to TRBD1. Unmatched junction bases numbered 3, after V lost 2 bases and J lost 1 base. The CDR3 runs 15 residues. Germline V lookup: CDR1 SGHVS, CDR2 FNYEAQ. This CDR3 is CASSLMGTGTDTQYF. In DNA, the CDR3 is TGTGCCAGCAGCTTAATGGGGACAGGCACAGATACGCAGTATTTT.

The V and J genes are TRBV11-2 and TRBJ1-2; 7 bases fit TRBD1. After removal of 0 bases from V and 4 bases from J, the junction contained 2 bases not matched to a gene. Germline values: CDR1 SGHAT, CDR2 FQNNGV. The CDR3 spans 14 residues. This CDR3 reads CASSLDSGGYGYTF. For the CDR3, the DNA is TGTGCCAGCAGCTTAGATTCAGGGGGCTATGGCTACACCTTC.

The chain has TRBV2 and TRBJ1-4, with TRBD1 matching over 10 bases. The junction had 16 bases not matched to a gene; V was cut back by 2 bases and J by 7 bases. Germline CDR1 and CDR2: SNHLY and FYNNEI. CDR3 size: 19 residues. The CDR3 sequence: CASSESSTGGGWVIEKLFF. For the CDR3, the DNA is TGTGCCAGCAGTGAATCCTCGACAGGGGGCGGATGGGTTATTGAAAAACTGTTTTTT.

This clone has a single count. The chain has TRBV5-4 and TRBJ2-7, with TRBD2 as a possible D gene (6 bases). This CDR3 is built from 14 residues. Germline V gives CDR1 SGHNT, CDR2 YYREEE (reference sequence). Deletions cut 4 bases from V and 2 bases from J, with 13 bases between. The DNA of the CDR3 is TGTGCCAGCAGCAAAAAGACGGGGGCCTACGAGCAGTACTTC. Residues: CASSKKTGAYEQYF.

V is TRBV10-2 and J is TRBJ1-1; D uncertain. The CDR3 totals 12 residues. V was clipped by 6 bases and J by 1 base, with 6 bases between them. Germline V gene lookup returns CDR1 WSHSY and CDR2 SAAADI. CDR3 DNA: TGCGCCAGCAGGAGGGAGAACACTGAAGCTTTCTTT. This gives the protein CASRRENTEAFF.

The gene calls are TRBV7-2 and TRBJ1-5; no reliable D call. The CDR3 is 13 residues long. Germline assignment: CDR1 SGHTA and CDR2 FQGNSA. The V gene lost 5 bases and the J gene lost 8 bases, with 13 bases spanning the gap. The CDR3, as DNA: TGTGCCAGCAGCCCGGCCAGGAAGGAGCCCCAGCATTTT. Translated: CASSPARKEPQHF.

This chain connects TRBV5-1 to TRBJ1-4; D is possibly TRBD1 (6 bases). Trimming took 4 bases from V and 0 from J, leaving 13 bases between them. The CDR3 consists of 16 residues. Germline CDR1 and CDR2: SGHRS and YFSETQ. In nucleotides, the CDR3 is TGCGCCAGCAGCCAGCTCCAGGGGTCAACTAATGAAAAACTGTTTTTT. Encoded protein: CASSQLQGSTNEKLFF. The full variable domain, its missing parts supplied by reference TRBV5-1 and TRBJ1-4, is KAGVTQTPRYLIKTRGQQVTLSCSPISGHRSVSWYQQTPGQGLQFLFEYFSETQRNKGNFPGRFSGRQFSNSRSEMNVSTLELGDSALYLCASSQLQGSTNEKLFFGSGTQLSVL.

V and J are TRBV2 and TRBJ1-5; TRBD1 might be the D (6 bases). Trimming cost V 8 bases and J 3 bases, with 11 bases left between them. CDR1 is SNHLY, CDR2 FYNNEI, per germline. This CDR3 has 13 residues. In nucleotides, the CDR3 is TGTGCCAGCTCTACAGGGTTCAATCAGCCCCAGCATTTT. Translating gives CASSTGFNQPQHF.

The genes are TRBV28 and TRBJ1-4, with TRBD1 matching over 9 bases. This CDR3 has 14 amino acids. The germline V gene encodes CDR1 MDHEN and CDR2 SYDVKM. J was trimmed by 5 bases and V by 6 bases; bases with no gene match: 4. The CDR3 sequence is CASSRTGGNEKLFF. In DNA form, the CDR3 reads TGTGCCAGCAGCCGAACAGGGGGCAATGAAAAACTGTTTTTT.

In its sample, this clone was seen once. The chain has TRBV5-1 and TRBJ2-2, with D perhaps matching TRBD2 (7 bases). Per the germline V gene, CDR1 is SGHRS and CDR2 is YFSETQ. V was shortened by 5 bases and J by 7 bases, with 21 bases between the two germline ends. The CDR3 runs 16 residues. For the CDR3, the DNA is TGCGCCAGCAGTTCTAGCGTGGGGGGGCCGATCGGGGAGCTGTTTTTT. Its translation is CASSSSVGGPIGELFF.

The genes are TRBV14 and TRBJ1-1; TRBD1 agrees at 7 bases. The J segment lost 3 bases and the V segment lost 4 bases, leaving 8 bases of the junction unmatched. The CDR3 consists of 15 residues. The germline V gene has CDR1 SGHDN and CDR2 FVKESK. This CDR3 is CASSPPGTVYTEAFF. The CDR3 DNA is TGTGCCAGCAGCCCTCCCGGGACAGTTTACACTGAAGCTTTCTTT. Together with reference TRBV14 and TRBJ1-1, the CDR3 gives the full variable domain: EAGVTQFPSHSVIEKGQTVTLRCDPISGHDNLYWYRRVMGKEIKFLLHFVKESKQDESGMPNNRFLAERTGGTYSTLKVQPAELEDSGVYFCASSPPGTVYTEAFFGQGTRLTVV.

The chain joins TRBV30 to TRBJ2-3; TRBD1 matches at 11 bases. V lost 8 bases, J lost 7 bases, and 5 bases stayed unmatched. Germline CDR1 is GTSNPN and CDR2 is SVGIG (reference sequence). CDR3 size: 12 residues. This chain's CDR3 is CARGQGANTQYF. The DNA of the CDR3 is TGTGCCAGAGGACAGGGGGCGAATACGCAGTATTTT.

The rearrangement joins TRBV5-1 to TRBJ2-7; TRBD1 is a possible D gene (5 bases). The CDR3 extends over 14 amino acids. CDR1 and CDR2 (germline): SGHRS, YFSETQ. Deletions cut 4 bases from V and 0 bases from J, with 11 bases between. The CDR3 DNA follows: TGCGCCAGCAGCGTACAGGTCTCCTCCTACGAGCAGTACTTC. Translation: CASSVQVSSYEQYF.

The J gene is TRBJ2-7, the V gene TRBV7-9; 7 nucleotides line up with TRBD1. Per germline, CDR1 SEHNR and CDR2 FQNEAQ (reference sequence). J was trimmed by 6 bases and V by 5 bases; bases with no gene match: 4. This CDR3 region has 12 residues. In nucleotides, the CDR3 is TGTGCCAGCAGCCTATACAGGGGCGAGCAGTACTTC. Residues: CASSLYRGEQYF. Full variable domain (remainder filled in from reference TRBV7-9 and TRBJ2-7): DTGVSQNPRHKITKRGQNVTFRCDPISEHNRLYWYRQTLGQGPEFLTYFQNEAQLEKSRLLSDRFSAERPKGSFSTLEIQRTEQGDSAMYLCASSLYRGEQYFGPGTRLTVT.

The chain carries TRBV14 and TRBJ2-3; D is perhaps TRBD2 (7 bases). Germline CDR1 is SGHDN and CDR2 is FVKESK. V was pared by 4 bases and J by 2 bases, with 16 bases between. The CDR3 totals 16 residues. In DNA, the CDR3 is TGTGCCAGCAGCCCCAGAGGCGCGGGGGCCACAGATACGCAGTATTTT. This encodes CASSPRGAGATDTQYF.

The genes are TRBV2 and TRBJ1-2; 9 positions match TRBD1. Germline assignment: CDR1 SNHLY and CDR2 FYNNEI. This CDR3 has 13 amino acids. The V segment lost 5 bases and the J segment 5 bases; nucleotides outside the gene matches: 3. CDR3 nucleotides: TGTGCCAGCAGTACGACAGGGGGGTATGGCTACACCTTC. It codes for CASSTTGGYGYTF.

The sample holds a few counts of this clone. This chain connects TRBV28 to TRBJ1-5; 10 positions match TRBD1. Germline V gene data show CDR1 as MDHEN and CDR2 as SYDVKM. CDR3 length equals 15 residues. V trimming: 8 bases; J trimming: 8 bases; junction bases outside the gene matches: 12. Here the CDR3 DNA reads TGTGCCAGCCGCCACCGGGACAGGGGTGGAGAGCCCCAGCATTTT. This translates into CASRHRDRGGEPQHF.

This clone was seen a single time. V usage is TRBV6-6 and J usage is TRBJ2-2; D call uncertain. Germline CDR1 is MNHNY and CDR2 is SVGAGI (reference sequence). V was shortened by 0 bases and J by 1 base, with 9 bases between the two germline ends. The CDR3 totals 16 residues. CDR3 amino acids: CASSYSRALNTGELFF. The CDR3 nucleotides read TGTGCCAGCAGTTACTCGCGAGCCTTGAACACCGGGGAGCTGTTTTTT.

The CDR3 DNA reads TGTGCCAGGGTCATACAGGGGGATACTTACAATGAGCAGTTCTTC. Protein sequence: CARVIQGDTYNEQFF. This rearrangement joins TRBV27 to TRBJ2-1; 8 nucleotides agree with TRBD1. With V trimmed by 9 bases and J by 4 bases, 11 bases remained unmatched. The CDR3 runs 15 residues. Germline V lookup: CDR1 MNHEY, CDR2 SMNVEV (reference sequence).

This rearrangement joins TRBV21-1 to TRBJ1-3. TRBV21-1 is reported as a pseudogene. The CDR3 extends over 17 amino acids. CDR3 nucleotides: TGTGCCAGCAGAAGGTCGGGAGGTGATGCGTGGGGAAACACCATATATTTT. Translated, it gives CASRRSGGDAWGNTIYF.

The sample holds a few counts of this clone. CDR3 sequence reads: CASSLVGVGGDEQFF. CDR3 nucleotides: TGCGCCAGCAGCTTGGTCGGCGTAGGGGGGGATGAGCAGTTCTTC. The chain uses TRBV5-1 and TRBJ2-1; TRBD2 is a possible D gene (7 bases). The V gene's germline CDR1 is SGHRS and CDR2 YFSETQ. This CDR3 comprises 15 residues. Trimming left V 0 bases short and J 8 bases short, with 15 bases between.

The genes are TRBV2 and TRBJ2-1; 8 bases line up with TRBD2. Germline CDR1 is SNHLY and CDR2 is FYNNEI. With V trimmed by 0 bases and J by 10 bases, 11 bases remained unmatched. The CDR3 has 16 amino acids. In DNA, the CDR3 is TGTGCCAGCAGTGAAGCGGTAGCGGGGAAGTCGGTAGAGCAGTTCTTC. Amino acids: CASSEAVAGKSVEQFF.

Here the CDR3 reads CAISPQSSYNSPLHF. The DNA for the CDR3 is TGTGCCATCAGCCCACAGAGCTCCTATAATTCACCCCTCCACTTT. The chain combines TRBV10-3 with TRBJ1-6; D unresolved. This CDR3 is built from 15 residues. The germline CDR1 and CDR2 sequences are ENHRY and SYGVKD. V was shortened by 6 bases and J by 0 bases, with 9 bases between the two germline ends.